The sequence of this T cell receptor beta chain was determined in a study of blood T cell repertoires in COVID-19. In the original workflow: From reference gene primer amplification, estimates of nucleated cell counts were derived. Using immunoSEQ multiplex PCR, the repertoire was profiled, and TCRdb retains in-frame clones only, with some absent. The V and J calls and clone size were taken over from that table, and D and trimming were inferred from the DNA. This table has roughly 250,000 clones, approximately 90% appearing once. In terms of age and location, participants ranged from roughly 18 to 95 years and lived in about 25 US areas. Cohort assignment relied on participant-reported clinical history. Germline-derived CDR1 and CDR2 are SEHNR and FQNEAQ (reference sequence). This CDR3 region has 14 residues. The trim removed 5 bases at V and 5 bases at J, leaving 7 bases unmatched.

The sample comprised PBMCs or T cells enriched from blood (not recorded which). The clonotype was recovered from a middle-aged man who had recovered from COVID-19. V usage is TRBV7-9 and J usage is TRBJ2-7, with 9 positions matching TRBD1. The CDR3 sequence: CASSHRDRDHEQYF. CDR3 bases: TGTGCCAGCAGCCACCGGGACAGGGACCACGAGCAGTACTTC.